This TCR beta chain was captured in a study of blood T cell repertoires in COVID-19. About the study: Donors in the United States, Italy and Spain gave samples during acute or convalescent COVID-19. PBMCs, B-cell-depleted T cells, or T cells provided the cDNA or gDNA that made up the material.

Individuals aged about 18 to 100 years were recruited from 24 US areas. This clone has just one count. Germline V gene lookup returns CDR1 ENHRY and CDR2 SYGVKD. Trimming removed 4 bases at V and 3 bases at J, with 7 bases between. The CDR3 has 13 amino acids. In the source study's methods: From reference gene primer amplification, estimates of nucleated cell counts were derived. Some clones are missing from TCRdb's copy, which holds only in-frame ones; the method was immunoSEQ multiplex PCR. The V and J calls and clone size come from that table; D and trimming were worked out from the DNA. The profile shows about 220,000 clones, around 91% of them singletons.

The material sequenced was PBMCs or T cells enriched from blood (not recorded which). The J gene is TRBJ1-3, the V gene TRBV10-3; weak D call: TRBD1 (6 bases). This clonotype was obtained from a woman aged 18 to 35 in a cohort exposed to, infected with or recovered from COVID-19 (not recorded which). CDR3 nucleotides: TGTGCCATCAGTGCAGGGGATGGAAACACCATATATTTT. Its protein product is CAISAGDGNTIYF.